Below, 19 T cell receptor beta chains from the same sample are listed, as sequenced in a study of blood T cells in healthy people across ages. A sample-barcoded 5' primer and a J-beta primer mix were used in a second PCR of about 7 to 12 cycles. TCRdb re-called the 5' RACE reads with MiXCR, one entry per CDR3 protein. The sample records around 1,500,000 distinct CDR3 sequences, approximately 38% being singletons. The specimen sequenced was blood. These receptor sequences come from a woman aged 18 to 35 in good health.

The CDR3 DNA is TGCAGTGCTAGAGAAGCTACAGGGATGGAGACCCAGTTCTTC. Protein: CSAREATGMETQFF. J is TRBJ2-1 and V is TRBV20-1; the D gene is possibly TRBD1 (6 bases). The CDR3 has 14 amino acids. Trimming pared 0 bases from V and 13 bases from J, leaving 19 bases between. Germline loops: CDR1 DFQATT, CDR2 SNEGSKA (reference sequence).

This clonotype showed up just a few times. The V and J genes are TRBV7-9 and TRBJ1-6; 8 positions match TRBD1. Trimming cost V 4 bases and J 8 bases; bases outside gene matches: 7. CDR1 is SEHNR, CDR2 FQNEAQ, per germline (reference sequence). CDR3 length: 15 amino acids. The CDR3 loop is CASSSSDRVYSPLHF. In DNA form, the CDR3 reads TGTGCCAGCAGCTCTTCGGACAGGGTGTATTCACCCCTCCACTTT.

This chain connects TRBV20-1 to TRBJ1-4, with 11 bases lining up with TRBD1. Losses at the gene ends were 5 bases for V and 11 bases for J; bases not matched to a gene: 10. CDR3 length: 14 amino acids. Looked up from germline, CDR1 is DFQATT and CDR2 is SNEGSKA (reference sequence). DNA for the CDR3: TGCAGTGCTGCGCCGGGACAGGGGGGAAAGAAACTGTTTTTT. It specifies CSAAPGQGGKKLFF.

This chain joins TRBV7-9 and TRBJ2-1, with D perhaps assigned TRBD1 or TRBD2 (5 bases each). Trimming removed 5 bases from V and 10 bases from J, with 18 bases in between. Germline lookup yields CDR1 SEHNR and CDR2 FQNEAQ (reference sequence). The CDR3 extends over 14 amino acids. The CDR3 protein is CASSTDNGGAEQFF. CDR3 in DNA: TGTGCCAGCAGCACTGACAATGGGGGAGCGGAGCAGTTCTTC.

V is TRBV7-2 and J is TRBJ2-1; D call uncertain. V lost 0 bases to trimming and J lost 7 bases, with 4 bases between them. Germline CDR1 is SGHTA and CDR2 is FQGNSA. The CDR3 is 12 residues long. This chain's CDR3 is CASSLALNEQFF. The CDR3 DNA is TGTGCCAGCAGCTTAGCCCTAAATGAGCAGTTCTTC.

This clonotype showed up just a few times. The chain links TRBV13 to TRBJ2-1; no clear D. This CDR3 contains 14 residues. The V end lost 8 bases, the J end lost 8 bases, and 19 bases lay between the germline ends. Looked up from germline, CDR1 is PRHDT and CDR2 is FYEKMQ (reference sequence). This CDR3 is CASFNPRLLDEQFF. In nucleotides, the CDR3 is TGTGCCAGCTTTAATCCCCGCCTGCTTGATGAGCAGTTCTTC.

This clonotype was counted a single time. The rearrangement uses TRBV9 and TRBJ2-4, with 10 bases matching TRBD2. The end of the DNA is better explained by TRBJ2-7, so the J call may be wrong. The V gene's germline CDR1 is SGDLS and CDR2 YYNGEE. This CDR3 contains 17 residues. The CDR3, as DNA: TGTGCCAGCAGCCCCAGCGGCGGACTAGCGGTCCCCTACGAGCAGTACTTC. Residues: CASSPSGGLAVPYEQYF.

The CDR3, as DNA: TGTGCCAGCAGCTCGGACAGGGTGATTGAAAAACTGTTTTTT. Protein product: CASSSDRVIEKLFF. V usage is TRBV2 and J usage is TRBJ1-4; 8 bases are a match to TRBD1. Germline V lookup: CDR1 SNHLY, CDR2 FYNNEI. The CDR3 runs 14 residues. V lost 6 bases, J lost 7 bases, and 7 bases stayed unmatched.

The V call is TRBV3-1, the J call TRBJ2-5; D gene unclear. This CDR3 region has 13 residues. V lost 0 bases, J lost 11 bases, and 13 bases lay in between. The germline gives CDR1 LGHDT, CDR2 YNNKEL (reference sequence). The CDR3 DNA is TGTGCCAGCAGCCAAGACTCATCCAATGAGCAGTACTTC. Protein: CASSQDSSNEQYF.

The rearrangement joins TRBV7-2 to TRBJ2-1; TRBD2 might be the D (6 bases). The V end lost 5 bases, the J end lost 9 bases, and 17 bases lay between the germline ends. The CDR3 loop spans 14 amino acids. Germline values: CDR1 SGHTA, CDR2 FQGNSA. The chain's CDR3 is CASSKTTSHSEQFF. CDR3 coding DNA: TGTGCCAGCAGCAAAACAACTAGCCACAGTGAGCAGTTCTTC. Using reference TRBV7-2 and TRBJ2-1 for the parts outside the CDR3, the full variable domain is GAGVSQSPSNKVTEKGKDVELRCDPISGHTALYWYRQSLGQGLEFLIYFQGNSAPDKSGLPSDRFSAERTGGSVSTLTIQRTQQEDSAVYLCASSKTTSHSEQFFGPGTRLTVL.

The rearrangement joins TRBV12-3 or TRBV12-4 to TRBJ1-5; TRBD1 matches 7 bases. V gave up 4 bases and J gave up 0 bases; unmatched junction bases: 3. The CDR3 covers 15 residues. The CDR3 sequence: CASSSRDSSNQPQHF. Written as DNA, the CDR3 is TGTGCCAGCAGTTCTCGGGACAGTAGCAATCAGCCCCAGCATTTT.

The chain recombines TRBV4-1 with TRBJ1-2, with D uncertain. The germline V gene encodes CDR1 MGHRA and CDR2 YSYEKL. This CDR3 region has 12 residues. The V gene lost 7 bases and the J gene lost 7 bases, with 13 bases spanning the gap. CDR3: CASTSGTSGYTF. The CDR3 DNA reads as TGCGCCAGCACCTCCGGAACGAGTGGCTACACCTTC.

The rearrangement links TRBV12-3 or TRBV12-4 to TRBJ2-3, with 7 bases aligning to TRBD1. This CDR3 region has 17 residues. V gave up 6 bases and J gave up 0 bases; unmatched junction bases: 12. CDR3 bases: TGTGCCAGCAGAAGGCGACAGGGAATAACTAGCACAGATACGCAGTATTTT. Protein: CASRRRQGITSTDTQYF.

The genes are TRBV4-2 and TRBJ2-7, with 8 bases aligning to TRBD1. V lost 3 bases, J lost 6 bases, and 16 bases stayed unmatched. This CDR3 comprises 17 residues. Germline V CDR1 and CDR2: LGHNA, YNFKEQ. The DNA for the CDR3 is TGTGCCAGCAGCCACCCCAGCCTTGGGACAGGCCCGAGCGAGCAGTACTTC. Translating it yields CASSHPSLGTGPSEQYF.

V gene TRBV27 combines with J gene TRBJ2-1; D remains ambiguous. With the DNA end fitting TRBJ2-7 better, the J assignment may be wrong. The CDR3 has 16 amino acids. From germline, CDR1 is MNHEY and CDR2 SMNVEV (reference sequence). The CDR3 protein is CASSPPGSGPYNEQYF. In DNA, the CDR3 is TGTGCCAGCAGTCCCCCGGGTTCGGGCCCCTACAATGAGCAGTACTTC.

The chain combines TRBV19 with TRBJ2-6; 7 bases are a match to TRBD1. The V gene's germline CDR1 is LNHDA and CDR2 SQIVND (reference sequence). V dropped 4 bases and J dropped 2; count of bases not matched to a gene: 2. CDR3 length: 15 amino acids. The DNA of the CDR3 is TGTGCCAGTAGTACAGGGGGTACTGGGGCCAACGTCCTGACTTTC. It encodes CASSTGGTGANVLTF. Filled out from reference TRBV19 and TRBJ2-6, the complete variable domain reads DGGITQSPKYLFRKEGQNVTLSCEQNLNHDAMYWYRQDPGQGLRLIYYSQIVNDFQKGDIAEGYSVSREKKESFPLTVTSAQKNPTAFYLCASSTGGTGANVLTFGAGSRLTVL.

The chain has TRBV28 and TRBJ1-1, with D unresolved. The CDR3 runs to 15 residues. Germline values: CDR1 MDHEN, CDR2 SYDVKM. V was shortened by 1 base and J by 4 bases, with 13 bases between the two germline ends. The CDR3 coding sequence is TGTGCCAGCAGTTTATCGGCCGGACGGAGCACTGAAGCTTTCTTT. Amino acids: CASSLSAGRSTEAFF.

V usage is TRBV12-3 or TRBV12-4 and J usage is TRBJ2-1, with 9 bases lining up with TRBD1. This CDR3 region has 13 residues. Trimming at V came to 8 bases and at J to 10 bases, leaving 9 bases not matched to a gene. The CDR3, as DNA: TGTGCCAGCGGAATCGGGACAGGGTACGAGCAGTTCTTC. This encodes CASGIGTGYEQFF.

This clonotype was found a few times. The chain links TRBV15 to TRBJ1-6; the D is unclear. V dropped 1 base and J dropped 5 bases, with 9 bases sitting between them. The CDR3 runs to 15 residues. CDR1 is LNHNV, CDR2 YYDKDF, per germline (reference sequence). As DNA, the CDR3 is TGTGCCACCAGCAGAGGGGGAAACGATAATTCACCCCTCCACTTT. The encoded protein is CATSRGGNDNSPLHF. Supplemented by reference TRBV15 and TRBJ1-6, the full variable domain reads DAMVIQNPRYQVTQFGKPVTLSCSQTLNHNVMYWYQQKSSQAPKLLFHYYDKDFNNEADTPDNFQSRRPNTSFCFLDIRSPGLGDTAMYLCATSRGGNDNSPLHFGNGTRLTVT.